This T cell receptor beta chain is from a study of vaccination and CD4 T cells after COVID-19. Comments on this clonotype: Its antigen remains unknown.

Noted treatment: roughly 10-day PBMC culture with coronavirus spike peptide pools or control peptides (ViraFEST assay). The unexposed donor gave CD4+ T cells before the COVID-19 pandemic (2011-2018). Under the ViraFEST approach, antigen-specific T cells were expanded with peptide pools and TCRs subsequently sequenced. Where cell yield allowed, unexposed-donor CD4+ T cells were probed with SARS-CoV-2 S/N and four cold-coronavirus spikes. At the Johns Hopkins FTIC core, DNA taken from cultured CD4+ T cells was sequenced by way of the Oncomine TCR Beta short-read assay. Genomic DNA extraction was carried out from cultured CD4+ T cells. One entry per CDR3 protein results from TCRdb running MiXCR on the PCR reads. The table has about 6,800 distinct CDR3 sequences, 35% seen once. The TCR was taken from a human donor in good health. The sample comprised CD4+ T cells from blood, cultured in vitro.

CDR3 DNA: TGTGCCAGTAGTATAGTACTAGCGGGAGTCCCGTACTTC. Its protein product is CASSIVLAGVPYF. The chain joins TRBV19 to TRBJ2-7, with 11 bases matching TRBD2. V shed 1 base, J shed 12 bases, and the junction held 5 bases outside the gene matches. Germline-derived CDR1 and CDR2 are LNHDA and SQIVND (reference sequence). CDR3 length: 13 residues.